This T cell receptor (beta chain) was identified in a study of cytomegalovirus exposure and HLA in healthy donors. It was the roughly 130-subject validation cohort, separate from the approximately 670-subject first cohort, to which the donors belonged. The protocol was immunoSEQ multiplex PCR, while the TCRdb copy is restricted to in-frame clones and leaves out a portion. The sample yields more than 200,000 clones, roughly 90% seen once. Study-wide results and limits: Confirmation was obtained in vitro that a few CMV-associated chains are specific for CMV antigens. For cytomegalovirus status, the classifier reportedly gave diagnoses with high specificity and sensitivity. Among TCR beta chains, those listed as cytomegalovirus-associated numbered around 160.

With respect to this clone: Its antigen is unknown.

From germline, CDR1 is SGHTA and CDR2 FQGNSA. This CDR3 has 15 residues. Deletions cut 3 bases from V and 3 bases from J, with 12 bases between. The specimen was PBMCs. The sequence was collected from a man younger than 30 in good health and CMV-seropositive. This chain connects TRBV7-2 to TRBJ2-1; perhaps TRBD2 as D (6 bases). CDR3 bases: TGTGCCAGCAGCTTCGGGGCGGGGAACTACAATGAGCAGTTCTTC. Its protein product is CASSFGAGNYNEQFF.